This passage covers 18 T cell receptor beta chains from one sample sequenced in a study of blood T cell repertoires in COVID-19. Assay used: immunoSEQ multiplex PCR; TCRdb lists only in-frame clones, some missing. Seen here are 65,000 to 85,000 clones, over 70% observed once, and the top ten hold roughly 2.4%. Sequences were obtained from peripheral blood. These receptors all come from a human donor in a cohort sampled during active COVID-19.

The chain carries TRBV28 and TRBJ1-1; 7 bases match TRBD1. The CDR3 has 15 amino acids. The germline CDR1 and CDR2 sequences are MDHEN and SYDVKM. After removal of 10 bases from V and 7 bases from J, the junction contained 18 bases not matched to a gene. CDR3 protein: CANAQSGTAGFEAFF. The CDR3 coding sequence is TGTGCCAACGCCCAGTCCGGGACAGCGGGCTTTGAAGCTTTCTTT.

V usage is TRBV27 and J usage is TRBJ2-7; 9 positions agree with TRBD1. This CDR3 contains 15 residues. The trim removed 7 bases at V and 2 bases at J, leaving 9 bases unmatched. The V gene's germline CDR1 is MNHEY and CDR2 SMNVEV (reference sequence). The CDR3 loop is CASTRLDRGTYEQYF. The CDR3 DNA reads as TGTGCCAGCACCCGGCTGGACAGGGGAACCTACGAGCAGTACTTC.

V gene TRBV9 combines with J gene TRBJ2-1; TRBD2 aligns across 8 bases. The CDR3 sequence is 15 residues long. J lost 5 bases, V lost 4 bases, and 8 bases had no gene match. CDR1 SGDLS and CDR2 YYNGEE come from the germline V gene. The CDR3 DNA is TGTGCCAGCAGCCCCCGCGGGAGGAGGGACAATGAGCAGTTCTTC. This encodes CASSPRGRRDNEQFF.

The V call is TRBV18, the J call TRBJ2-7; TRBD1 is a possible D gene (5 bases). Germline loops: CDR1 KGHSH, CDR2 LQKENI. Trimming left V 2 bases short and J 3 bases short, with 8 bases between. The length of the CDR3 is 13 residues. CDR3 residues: CASSPYQGYEQYF. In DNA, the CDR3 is TGTGCCAGCTCACCATACCAGGGCTACGAGCAGTACTTC. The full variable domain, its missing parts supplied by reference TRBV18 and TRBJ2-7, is NAGVMQNPRHLVRRRGQEARLRCSPMKGHSHVYWYRQLPEEGLKFMVYLQKENIIDESGMPKERFSAEFPKEGPSILRIQQVVRGDSAAYFCASSPYQGYEQYFGPGTRLTVT.

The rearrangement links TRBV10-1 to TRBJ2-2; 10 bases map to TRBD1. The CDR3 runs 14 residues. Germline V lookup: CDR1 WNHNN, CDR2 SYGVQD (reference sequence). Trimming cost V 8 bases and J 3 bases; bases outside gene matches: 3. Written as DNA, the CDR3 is TGCGCCAGCCGCGGGACAGGGGACACCGGGGAGCTGTTTTTT. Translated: CASRGTGDTGELFF.

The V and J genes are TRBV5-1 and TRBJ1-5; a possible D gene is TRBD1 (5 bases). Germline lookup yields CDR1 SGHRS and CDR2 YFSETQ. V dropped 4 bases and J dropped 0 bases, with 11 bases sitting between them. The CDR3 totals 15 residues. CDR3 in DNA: TGCGCCAGCAGCCCAGGGTCTTATAGCAATCAGCCCCAGCATTTT. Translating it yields CASSPGSYSNQPQHF.

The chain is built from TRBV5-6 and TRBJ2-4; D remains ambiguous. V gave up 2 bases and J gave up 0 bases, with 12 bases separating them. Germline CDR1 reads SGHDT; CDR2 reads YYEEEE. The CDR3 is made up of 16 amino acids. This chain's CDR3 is CASSFRASLAKNIQYF. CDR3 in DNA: TGTGCCAGCAGCTTCCGAGCGTCTTTAGCCAAAAACATTCAGTACTTC.

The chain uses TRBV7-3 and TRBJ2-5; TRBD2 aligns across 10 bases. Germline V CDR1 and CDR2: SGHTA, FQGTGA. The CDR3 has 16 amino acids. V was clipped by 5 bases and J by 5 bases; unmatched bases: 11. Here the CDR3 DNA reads TGTGCCAGCAGCCCAAGGGCTAGCGGGAGACAGGAGACCCAGTACTTC. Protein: CASSPRASGRQETQYF.

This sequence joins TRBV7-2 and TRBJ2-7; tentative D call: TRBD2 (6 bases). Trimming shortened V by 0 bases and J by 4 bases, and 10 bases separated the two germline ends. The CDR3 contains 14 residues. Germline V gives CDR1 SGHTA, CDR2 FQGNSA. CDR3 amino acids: CASSLAGGRYEQYF. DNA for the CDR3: TGTGCCAGCAGCTTAGCGGGAGGAAGGTACGAGCAGTACTTC.

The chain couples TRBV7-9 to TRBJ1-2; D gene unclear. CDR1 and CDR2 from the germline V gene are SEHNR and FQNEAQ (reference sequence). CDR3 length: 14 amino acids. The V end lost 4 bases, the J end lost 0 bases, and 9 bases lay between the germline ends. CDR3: CASSSLGSNYGYTF. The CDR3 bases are TGTGCCAGCAGCTCCCTCGGTTCTAACTATGGCTACACCTTC.

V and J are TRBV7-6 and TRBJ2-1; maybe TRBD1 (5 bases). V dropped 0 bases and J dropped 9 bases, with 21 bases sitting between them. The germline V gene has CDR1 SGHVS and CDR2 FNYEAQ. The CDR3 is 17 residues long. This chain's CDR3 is CASSLARAAGQVSEQFF. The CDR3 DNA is TGTGCCAGCAGCTTAGCTAGGGCGGCAGGGCAGGTTAGTGAGCAGTTCTTC.

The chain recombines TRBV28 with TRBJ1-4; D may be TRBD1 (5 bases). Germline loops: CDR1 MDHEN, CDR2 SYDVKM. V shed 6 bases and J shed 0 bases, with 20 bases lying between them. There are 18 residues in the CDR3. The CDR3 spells CASRPPGITEATNEKLFF. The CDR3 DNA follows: TGTGCCAGCAGGCCCCCAGGGATCACTGAGGCAACTAATGAAAAACTGTTTTTT.

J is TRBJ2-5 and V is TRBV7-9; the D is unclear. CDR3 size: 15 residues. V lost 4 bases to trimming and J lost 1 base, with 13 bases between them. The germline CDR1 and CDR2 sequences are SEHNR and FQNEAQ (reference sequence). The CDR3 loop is CASSSLITVQETQYF. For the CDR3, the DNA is TGTGCCAGCAGCTCGCTTATAACAGTCCAAGAGACCCAGTACTTC.

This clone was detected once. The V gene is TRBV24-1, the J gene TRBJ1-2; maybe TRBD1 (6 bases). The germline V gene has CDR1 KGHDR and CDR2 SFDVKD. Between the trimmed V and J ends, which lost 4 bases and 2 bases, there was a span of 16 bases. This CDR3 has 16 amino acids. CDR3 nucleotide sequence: TGTGCCACCAGTGACTCCGGGACAAACTGGAACTATGGCTACACCTTC. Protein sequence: CATSDSGTNWNYGYTF.

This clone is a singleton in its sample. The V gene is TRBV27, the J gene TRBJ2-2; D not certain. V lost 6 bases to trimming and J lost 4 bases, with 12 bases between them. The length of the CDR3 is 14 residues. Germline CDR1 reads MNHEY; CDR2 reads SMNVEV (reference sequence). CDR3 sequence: CASSERGGTGELFF. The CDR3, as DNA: TGTGCCAGCAGCGAGCGTGGCGGCACCGGGGAGCTGTTTTTT.

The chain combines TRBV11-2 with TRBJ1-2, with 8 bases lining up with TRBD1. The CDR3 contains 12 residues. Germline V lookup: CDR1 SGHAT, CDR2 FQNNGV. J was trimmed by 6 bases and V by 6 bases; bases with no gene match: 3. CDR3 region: CASRDRAHGYTF. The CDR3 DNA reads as TGTGCCAGCAGGGACAGGGCCCATGGCTACACCTTC.

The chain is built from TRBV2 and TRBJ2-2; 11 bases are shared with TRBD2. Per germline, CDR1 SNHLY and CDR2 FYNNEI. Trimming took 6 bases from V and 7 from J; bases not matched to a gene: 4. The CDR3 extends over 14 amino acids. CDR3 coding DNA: TGTGCCAGCAGACGACTAGCGGGGCGCGGGGAGCTGTTTTTT. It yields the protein CASRRLAGRGELFF. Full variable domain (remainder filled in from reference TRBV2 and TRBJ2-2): EPEVTQTPSHQVTQMGQEVILRCVPISNHLYFYWYRQILGQKVEFLVSFYNNEISEKSEIFDDQFSVERPDGSNFTLKIRSTKLEDSAMYFCASRRLAGRGELFFGEGSRLTVL.

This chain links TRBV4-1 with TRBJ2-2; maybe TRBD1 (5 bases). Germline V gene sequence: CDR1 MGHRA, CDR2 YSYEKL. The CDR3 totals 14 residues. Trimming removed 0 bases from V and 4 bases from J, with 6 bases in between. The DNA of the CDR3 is TGCGCCAGCAGCCAAGAGGGGCGCACCGGGGAGCTGTTTTTT. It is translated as CASSQEGRTGELFF.